This T cell receptor beta chain emerged from a study of response to subunit inactivated influenza vaccine. Study-level findings and limits: Authors suggested that a seasonal influenza vaccination recruits few new T cells each time.

With regard to this clonotype: Its antigen is currently unknown.

The CDR3 sequence is 16 residues long. Germline V gives CDR1 MGHRA, CDR2 YSYEKL. The ends lost 3 bases at V and 4 bases at J; junction bases unmatched: 6. TCRdb called the RT-PCR reads again in MiXCR, with one record for every CDR3 protein. The sample consists of 530,000 or so distinct CDR3 sequences, 14% of them appearing once. The V gene is TRBV4-1, the J gene TRBJ2-3, with 11 bases matching TRBD2. The sequence was collected from a man over 45 who received an inactivated influenza vaccine. This specimen consisted of PBMCs from blood, obtained approximately 13 days after vaccination. The CDR3 is CASSQSSGRGADTQYF. The CDR3 DNA sequence: TGCGCCAGCAGCCAGAGTAGCGGGAGGGGCGCAGATACGCAGTATTTT.